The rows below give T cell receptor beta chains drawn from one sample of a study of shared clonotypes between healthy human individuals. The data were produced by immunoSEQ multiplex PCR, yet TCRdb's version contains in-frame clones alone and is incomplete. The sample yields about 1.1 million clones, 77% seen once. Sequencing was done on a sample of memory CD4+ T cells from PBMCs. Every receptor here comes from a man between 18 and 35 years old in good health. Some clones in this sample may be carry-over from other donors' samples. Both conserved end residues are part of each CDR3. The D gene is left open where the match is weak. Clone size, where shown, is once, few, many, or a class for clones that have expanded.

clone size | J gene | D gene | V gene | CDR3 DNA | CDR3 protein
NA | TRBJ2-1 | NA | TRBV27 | TGTGCCAGCAGTTTAAGAGGGCCCCACAATGAGCAGTTCTTC | CASSLRGPHNEQFF
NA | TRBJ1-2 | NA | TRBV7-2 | TGTGCCAGCAGCTTAACTGGGGTCGGCTACACCTTC | CASSLTGVGYTF
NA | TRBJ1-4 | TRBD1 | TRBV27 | TGTGCCAGCAGTCCATTGACAGGGCGAGAAAAACTGTTTTTT | CASSPLTGREKLFF
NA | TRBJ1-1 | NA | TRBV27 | TGTGCCAGCAGTTTAAACGGACTTTTGAACACTGAAGCTTTCTTT | CASSLNGLLNTEAFF
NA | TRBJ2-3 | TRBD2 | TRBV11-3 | TGTGCCAGCAGCTTAATGGGACTAGCGGGAGATGATACGCAGTATTTT | CASSLMGLAGDDTQYF
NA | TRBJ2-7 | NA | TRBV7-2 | TGTGCCAGCAGCTTAGTGGGCATGGGGTCCTACGAGCAGTACTTC | CASSLVGMGSYEQYF
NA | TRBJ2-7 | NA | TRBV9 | TGTGCCAGCAGCGTTAAGCCAGCGAGCTCCTACGAGCAGTACTTC | CASSVKPASSYEQYF
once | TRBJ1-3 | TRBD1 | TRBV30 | TGTGCCTGGGCAGGGGGACGCTCTGGAAACACCATATATTTT | CAWAGGRSGNTIYF
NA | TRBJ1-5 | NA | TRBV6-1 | TGTGCCAGCAGTGAGAGGAGTAATCAGCCCCAGCATTTT | CASSERSNQPQHF
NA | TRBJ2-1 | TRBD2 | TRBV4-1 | TGCGCCAGCAGCCAAGGTGGACTAGCGGGAGCATGGTACAATGAGCAGTTCTTC | CASSQGGLAGAWYNEQFF
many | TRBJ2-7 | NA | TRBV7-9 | TGTGCCAGCAGCTTAGTGGGGGTCCGCACCTACGAGCAGTACTTC | CASSLVGVRTYEQYF
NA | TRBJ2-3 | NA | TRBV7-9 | TGTGCCATCATACGACAGACCACAGATACGCAGTATTTT | CAIIRQTTDTQYF
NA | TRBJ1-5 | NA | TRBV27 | TGTGCCAGCAGTTTATTACCCCCTGGTTTCGAGCCCCAGCATTTT | CASSLLPPGFEPQHF
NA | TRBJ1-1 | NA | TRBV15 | TGTGCCACCAGCCCCTTTGGGGGACGGACTGAAGCTTTCTTT | CATSPFGGRTEAFF
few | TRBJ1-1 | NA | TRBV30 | TGTGCCTGGAGTGTACTTCGGAACACTGAAGCTTTCTTT | CAWSVLRNTEAFF
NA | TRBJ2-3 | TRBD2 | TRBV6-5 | TGTGCCAGCAGTTACGATGCGGGAGCAGATACGCAGTATTTT | CASSYDAGADTQYF
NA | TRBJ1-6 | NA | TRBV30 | TGTGCCTGGAGTGTAACCAGGGCTGACTCACCCCTCCACTTT | CAWSVTRADSPLHF
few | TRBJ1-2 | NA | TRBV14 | TGTGCCAGCAGCCGGCGGGGAGGGAACTATGGCTACACCTTC | CASSRRGGNYGYTF
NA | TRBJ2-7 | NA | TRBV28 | TGTGCCAGCGGCGGAGGTCGCTACGAGCAGTACTTC | CASGGGRYEQYF
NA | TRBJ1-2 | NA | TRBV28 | TGTGCCAGCAGTTTGGACAGTTCCTATGGCTACACCTTC | CASSLDSSYGYTF
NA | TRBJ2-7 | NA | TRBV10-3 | TGTGCCATCAGTGACTTTTCGGGGTTTGGCGAGCAGTACTTC | CAISDFSGFGEQYF
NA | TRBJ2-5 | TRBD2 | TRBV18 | TGTGCCAGCTCACCCCCTAGCGGGAGAGAAGAGACCCAGTACTTC | CASSPPSGREETQYF
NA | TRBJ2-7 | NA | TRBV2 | TGTGCCAGCAGTGAGGGACTCTCGTATGAGCAGTACTTC | CASSEGLSYEQYF
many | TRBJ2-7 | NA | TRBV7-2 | TGTGCCAGCAGCTTATACGCCGGACCCTCCTACGAGCAGTACTTC | CASSLYAGPSYEQYF
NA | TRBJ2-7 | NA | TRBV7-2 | TGTGCCAGCAGCTTAGGTCAACGCGCGGAGCAGTACTTC | CASSLGQRAEQYF
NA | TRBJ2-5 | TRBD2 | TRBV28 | TGTGCCAGCAGTCCAGGGACTAGCTCGGGGTGGGAGACCCAGTACTTC | CASSPGTSSGWETQYF
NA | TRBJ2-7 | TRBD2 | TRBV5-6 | TGTGCCAGCAGCCGACCGGGACTAGCGGCGAACTCCTACGAGCAGTACTTC | CASSRPGLAANSYEQYF
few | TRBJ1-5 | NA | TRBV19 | TGTGCCAGTAGCAGACGGCCCAATCAGCCCCAGCATTTT | CASSRRPNQPQHF
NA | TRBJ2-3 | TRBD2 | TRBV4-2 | TGTGCCAGCAGCAGAGGGACTAGCGGGAGGGCCGAAGATACGCAGTATTTT | CASSRGTSGRAEDTQYF
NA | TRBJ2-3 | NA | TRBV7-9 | TGTGCCAGCAGCTTAATGGCAGGGTCCCTCACAGAGTATTTT | CASSLMAGSLTEYF
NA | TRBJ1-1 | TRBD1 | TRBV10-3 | TGTGCCATCAGTGAGTCGAACAGGGGGTCTGAAGCTTTCTTT | CAISESNRGSEAFF